This TCR beta chain was obtained from a study of cytomegalovirus exposure and HLA in healthy donors. V was shortened by 8 bases and J by 0 bases, with 19 bases between the two germline ends. Germline CDR1 and CDR2: SEHNR and FQNEAQ (reference sequence). This CDR3 is 16 amino acids long. Overall study findings and caveats: Most TCR sequences were uncommon, yet certain public TCRs appeared in many donors.

This clone occurred once. Its specificity is not known. The PCR made use of 60 Vbeta and 13 Jbeta primers. Assay used: immunoSEQ multiplex PCR; TCRdb lists only in-frame clones, some missing. In the table there are about 89,000 clones, 67% of which are singletons. The V gene is TRBV7-9, the J gene TRBJ1-1; no reliable D call. This TCR came from a young man in good health and CMV-seronegative. Sequencing was done on a sample of PBMCs. CDR3 nucleotides: TGTGCCAGCCCACACGGGGAATACGACATGAACACTGAAGCTTTCTTT. This sequence encodes CASPHGEYDMNTEAFF.